This record concerns one T cell receptor (beta chain) sequence. This record belongs to a study of blood T cell repertoires in COVID-19. The overall study: Material from acute and convalescent COVID-19 was sourced from the United States, Italy and Spain.

Per the original data handling: Amplification with reference gene primers provided the estimates of nucleated cell counts. Clones were sequenced by immunoSEQ multiplex PCR, and TCRdb holds only the in-frame ones, with some missing. That table furnishes V, J and clone size, whereas the DNA furnished D and trimming. The sample records 200,000 or so clones, roughly four fifths being singletons. Trimming shortened V by 0 bases and J by 3 bases, and 10 bases separated the two germline ends. The CDR3 totals 15 residues. Germline V gene sequence: CDR1 SGHNT, CDR2 YYREEE (reference sequence). Input material: peripheral blood. The chain links TRBV5-4 to TRBJ2-1, with D possibly TRBD1 on 5 matching bases. This sequence was found in a woman aged 30 to 39 who had recovered from COVID-19. CDR3 region: CASSLAGKGYNEQFF. CDR3 DNA sequence: TGTGCCAGCAGCTTGGCAGGGAAGGGCTACAATGAGCAGTTCTTC. The complete variable domain, with remaining parts taken from reference TRBV5-4 and TRBJ2-1, reads ETGVTQSPTHLIKTRGQQVTLRCSSQSGHNTVSWYQQALGQGPQFIFQYYREEENGRGNFPPRFSGLQFPNYSSELNVNALELDDSALYLCASSLAGKGYNEQFFGPGTRLTVL.